This is a list of T cell receptor beta chains from one sample in a study of blood T cell repertoires in COVID-19. TCRdb's copy holds only in-frame clones and misses some; the assay was immunoSEQ multiplex PCR. The table has some 290,000 clones, 89% seen once; the top ten hold roughly 11%. The material sequenced was peripheral blood. Source of these receptors: a woman aged 25 to 39 with COVID-19, enrolled during active disease. CDR3s include the opening cysteine and the closing phenylalanine or tryptophan. Each record gives: J gene, D gene, clone size, V gene, CDR3 protein, CDR3 DNA. A D gene is named only where the DNA matches it firmly. Clone size, where shown, is once, few, many, or a class for clones that have expanded.

TRBJ2-3	-	-	TRBV5-5	CASRRGGTDTQYF	TGTGCCAGCCGTAGGGGCGGCACAGATACGCAGTATTTT
TRBJ2-7	-	-	TRBV6-5	CASIKGGRAGFVQYF	TGTGCCAGCATTAAAGGGGGTCGGGCCGGTTTCGTGCAGTACTTC
TRBJ1-6	-	-	TRBV7-6	CASSQRSGEISPLHF	TGTGCCAGCAGCCAAAGAAGCGGGGAAATTTCACCCCTCCACTTT
TRBJ2-1	TRBD2	-	TRBV3-1/TRBV3-2	CASSLTSGGRNEQFF	TGTGCCAGCAGCCTAACTAGCGGGGGGAGGAATGAGCAGTTCTTC
TRBJ1-3	-	-	TRBV7-9	CASSLGLRSGNTIYF	TGTGCCAGCAGCTTAGGCCTGAGGTCAGGAAACACCATATATTTT
TRBJ2-5	-	once	TRBV19	CASSTRQEETQYF	TGTGCCAGTAGTACTCGACAGGAAGAGACCCAGTACTTC
TRBJ1-1	-	-	TRBV5-1	CASSLGWGSRTEAFF	TGCGCCAGCAGCTTGGGATGGGGCTCTCGCACTGAAGCTTTCTTT
TRBJ1-5	TRBD1	-	TRBV6-5	CASSSRGVQPQHF	TGTGCCAGCTCATCCAGGGGGGTTCAGCCCCAGCATTTT
TRBJ2-7	TRBD1	-	TRBV5-1	CASSFGTGSVYEQYF	TGCGCCAGCAGCTTCGGGACAGGGTCTGTATACGAGCAGTACTTC
TRBJ2-7	-	-	TRBV6-5	CASSLSGVTYEQYF	TGTGCCAGCAGTCTCTCGGGGGTAACCTACGAGCAGTACTTC
TRBJ2-2	-	-	TRBV6-5	CASSRGFSGELFF	TGTGCCAGCAGTCGGGGGTTTTCCGGGGAGCTGTTTTTT
TRBJ1-4	-	-	TRBV2	CASSEWLTNEKLFF	TGTGCCAGCAGTGAGTGGCTAACTAATGAAAAACTGTTTTTT
TRBJ2-7	TRBD2	-	TRBV9	CASSGDTSGGYEQYF	TGTGCCAGCAGCGGGGACACTAGCGGGGGCTACGAGCAGTACTTC
TRBJ1-5	-	-	TRBV6-5	CASNSQPQHF	TGTGCCAGCAACAGTCAGCCCCAGCATTTT
TRBJ1-1	-	-	TRBV5-6	CASSLGAAGKNTEAFF	TGTGCCAGCAGCTTGGGGGCGGCAGGGAAGAACACTGAAGCTTTCTTT
TRBJ2-5	TRBD2	-	TRBV6-5	CASSRGGRETQYF	TGTGCCAGCAGCCGCGGGGGGAGGGAGACCCAGTACTTC
TRBJ2-3	-	-	TRBV7-9	CASSHPGTDTQYF	TGTGCCAGCAGCCATCCGGGCACAGATACGCAGTATTTT
TRBJ2-7	TRBD1	few	TRBV28	CASSTRTGGDYEQYF	TGTGCCAGCAGTACGAGGACAGGGGGCGACTACGAGCAGTACTTC
TRBJ1-5	-	-	TRBV4-1	CASSQGQASNQPQHF	TGCGCCAGCAGCCAAGGACAGGCTAGCAATCAGCCCCAGCATTTT
TRBJ2-3	-	-	TRBV29-1	CSVEGHRDGTDTQYF	TGCAGCGTTGAGGGGCACAGGGATGGCACAGATACGCAGTATTTT
TRBJ2-1	TRBD1	-	TRBV7-2	CASTRSGTGPNEQFF	TGTGCCAGCACCCGCTCCGGGACAGGGCCGAATGAGCAGTTCTTC
TRBJ2-3	-	-	TRBV6-6	CASSPRYTDTQYF	TGTGCCAGCAGTCCCCGTTACACAGATACGCAGTATTTT
TRBJ2-7	-	-	TRBV11-3	CASSLLDSPLYF	TGTGCCAGCAGCTTACTTGACAGTCCACTTTACTTC
TRBJ1-1	-	few	TRBV6-7	CASSSWGDTEAFF	TGTGCCAGCAGTTCCTGGGGAGACACTGAAGCTTTCTTT
TRBJ1-5	TRBD1	-	TRBV30	CAWREKGQGNGRPQHF	TGTGCCTGGAGGGAAAAGGGACAGGGTAACGGCAGGCCCCAGCATTTT
TRBJ1-4	-	-	TRBV18	CASSPRTENEKLFF	TGTGCCAGCTCACCGCGGACTGAAAATGAAAAACTGTTTTTT
TRBJ2-7	-	once	TRBV11-2	CASSLKPGTYEQYF	TGTGCCAGCAGCTTAAAACCGGGGACCTACGAGCAGTACTTC
TRBJ2-1	-	-	TRBV19	CASTTRVNHNEQFF	TGTGCCAGTACCACCCGGGTAAATCACAATGAGCAGTTCTTC
TRBJ2-3	-	-	TRBV4-1	CASSPPGASTDTQYF	TGCGCCAGCAGCCCGCCAGGGGCTTCCACAGATACGCAGTATTTT
TRBJ2-1	TRBD2	few	TRBV3-1/TRBV3-2	CASSQEPAGGTYNEQFF	TGTGCCAGCAGCCAAGAACCCGCGGGGGGCACCTACAATGAGCAGTTCTTC
TRBJ2-3	-	-	TRBV6-5	CASRIRDTQYF	TGTGCCAGCAGAATTAGAGATACGCAGTATTTT
TRBJ2-2	TRBD2	-	TRBV6-1	CASSTGLAGAGELFF	TGTGCCAGCAGTACCGGACTAGCGGGGGCCGGGGAGCTGTTTTTT
TRBJ1-4	-	-	TRBV2	CASTGRGGEANEKLFF	TGTGCCAGCACGGGCAGGGGAGGGGAGGCTAATGAAAAACTGTTTTTT
TRBJ2-5	-	once	TRBV2	CASRNTGTLQETQYF	TGTGCCAGCAGAAATACCGGGACACTACAAGAGACCCAGTACTTC
TRBJ1-2	-	-	TRBV7-2	CASSLGGANYGYTF	TGTGCCAGCAGCTTAGGGGGAGCTAACTATGGCTACACCTTC
TRBJ2-7	-	-	TRBV11-2	CASRRIADEQYF	TGTGCCAGCAGGAGAATAGCGGACGAGCAGTACTTC
TRBJ1-5	-	-	TRBV21-1	CASSPIPRQSSNQPQHF	TGTGCCAGCAGCCCTATCCCCAGACAGTCCAGCAATCAGCCCCAGCATTTT
TRBJ2-7	-	-	TRBV10-2	CASRFLGGGTYEQYF	TGCGCCAGCAGATTCTTAGGTGGCGGCACCTACGAGCAGTACTTC
TRBJ2-1	TRBD1	-	TRBV5-1	CASTLMTGLSEQFF	TGCGCCAGCACCTTGATGACAGGGTTGAGTGAGCAGTTCTTC
TRBJ2-3	TRBD1	-	TRBV2	CASSEWGTDRDTQYF	TGTGCCAGCAGTGAGTGGGGGACAGATAGAGATACGCAGTATTTT
TRBJ2-6	-	-	TRBV2	CASVGGSGANVLTF	TGTGCCAGCGTAGGGGGCTCTGGGGCCAACGTCCTGACTTTC
TRBJ1-2	-	-	TRBV6-5	CASRAPQGPSHGYTF	TGTGCCAGCAGGGCCCCACAGGGTCCCTCCCATGGCTACACCTTC
TRBJ1-3	-	-	TRBV6-1	CASSDIPHQSYRGNTIYF	TGTGCCAGCAGTGATATCCCTCACCAGTCTTACAGGGGAAACACCATATATTTT
TRBJ2-3	-	-	TRBV5-6	CASSVTVRGTDTQYF	TGTGCCAGCAGCGTTACCGTCAGGGGTACAGATACGCAGTATTTT
TRBJ1-2	-	-	TRBV5-4	CASSGRGGYTF	TGTGCCAGCAGCGGAAGGGGTGGCTACACCTTC